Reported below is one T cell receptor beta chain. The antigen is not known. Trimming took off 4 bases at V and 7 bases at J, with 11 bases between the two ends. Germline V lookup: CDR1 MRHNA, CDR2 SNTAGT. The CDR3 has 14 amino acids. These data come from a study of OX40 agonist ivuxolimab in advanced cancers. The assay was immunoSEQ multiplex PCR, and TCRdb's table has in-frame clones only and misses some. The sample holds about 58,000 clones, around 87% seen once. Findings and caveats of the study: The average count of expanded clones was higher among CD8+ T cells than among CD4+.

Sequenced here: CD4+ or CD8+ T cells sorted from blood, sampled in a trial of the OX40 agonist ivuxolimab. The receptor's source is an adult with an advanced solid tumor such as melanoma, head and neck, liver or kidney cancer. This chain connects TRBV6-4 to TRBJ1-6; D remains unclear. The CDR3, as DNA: TGTGCCAGCAGTGCACAACCCGGGAATTCACCCCTCCACTTT. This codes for CASSAQPGNSPLHF.